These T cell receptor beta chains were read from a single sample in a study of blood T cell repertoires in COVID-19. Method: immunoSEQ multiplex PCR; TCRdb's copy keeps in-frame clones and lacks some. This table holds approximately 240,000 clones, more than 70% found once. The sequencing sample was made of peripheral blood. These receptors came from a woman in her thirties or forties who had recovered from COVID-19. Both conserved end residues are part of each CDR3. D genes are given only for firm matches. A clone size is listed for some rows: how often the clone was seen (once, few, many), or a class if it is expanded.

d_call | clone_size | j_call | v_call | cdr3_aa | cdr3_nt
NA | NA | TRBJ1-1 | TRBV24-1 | CATSGAQGTSNTEAFF | TGTGCCACCAGTGGGGCCCAGGGAACATCGAACACTGAAGCTTTCTTT
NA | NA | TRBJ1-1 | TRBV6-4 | CASGEGQNTEAFF | TGTGCCAGCGGGGAGGGACAGAACACTGAAGCTTTCTTT
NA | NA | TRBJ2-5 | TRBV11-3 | CASSLGAGGSSETQYF | TGTGCCAGCAGCTTAGGAGCGGGCGGTTCCAGCGAGACCCAGTACTTC
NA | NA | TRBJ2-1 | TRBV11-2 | CASARAGEGIANEQFF | TGTGCCAGCGCCCGGGCAGGTGAGGGTATTGCCAATGAGCAGTTCTTC
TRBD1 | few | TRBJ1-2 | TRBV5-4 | CASSLGDRQGGTHTF | TGTGCCAGCAGCCTTGGGGACAGACAGGGAGGAACCCACACCTTC
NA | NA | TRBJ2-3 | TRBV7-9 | CASSAAGRDTDTQYF | TGTGCCAGCAGCGCCGCCGGACGGGATACAGATACGCAGTATTTT
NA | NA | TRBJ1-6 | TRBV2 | CASRGGSGLNSPLHF | TGTGCCAGTCGGGGAGGGTCAGGCCTTAATTCACCCCTCCACTTT
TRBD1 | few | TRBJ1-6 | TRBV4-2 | CASSRRGGQGRSPLHF | TGTGCCAGCAGCCGGCGAGGGGGACAGGGTCGATCACCCCTCCACTTT
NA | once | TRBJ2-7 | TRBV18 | CASSPQHSGTSLYEQYF | TGTGCCAGCTCACCACAACATTCCGGGACATCCCTTTACGAGCAGTACTTC
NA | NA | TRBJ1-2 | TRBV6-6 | CASSPQGSYYGYTF | TGTGCCAGCAGTCCCCAGGGCTCCTATTATGGCTACACCTTC
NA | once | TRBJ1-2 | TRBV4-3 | CASSQDRGNYGYTF | TGCGCCAGCAGCCAAGACAGGGGTAACTATGGCTACACCTTC